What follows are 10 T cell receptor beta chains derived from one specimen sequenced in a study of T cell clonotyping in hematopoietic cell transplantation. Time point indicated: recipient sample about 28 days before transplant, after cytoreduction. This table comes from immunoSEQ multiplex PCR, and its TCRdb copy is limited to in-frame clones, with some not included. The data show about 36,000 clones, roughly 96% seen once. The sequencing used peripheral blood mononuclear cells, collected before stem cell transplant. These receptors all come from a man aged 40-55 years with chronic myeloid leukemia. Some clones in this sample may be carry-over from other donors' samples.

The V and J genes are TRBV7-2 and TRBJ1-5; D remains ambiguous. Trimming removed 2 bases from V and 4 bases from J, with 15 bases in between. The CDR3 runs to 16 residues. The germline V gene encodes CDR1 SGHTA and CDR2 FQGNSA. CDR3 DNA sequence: TGTGCCAGCAGCTTATATGGTCAATCTCGGAATCAGCCCCAGCATTTT. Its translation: CASSLYGQSRNQPQHF.

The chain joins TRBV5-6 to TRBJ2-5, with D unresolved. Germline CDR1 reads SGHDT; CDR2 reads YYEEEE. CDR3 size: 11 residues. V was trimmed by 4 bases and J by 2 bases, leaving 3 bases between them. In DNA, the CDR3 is TGTGCCAGCAGCCAACAAGAGACCCAGTACTTC. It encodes CASSQQETQYF.

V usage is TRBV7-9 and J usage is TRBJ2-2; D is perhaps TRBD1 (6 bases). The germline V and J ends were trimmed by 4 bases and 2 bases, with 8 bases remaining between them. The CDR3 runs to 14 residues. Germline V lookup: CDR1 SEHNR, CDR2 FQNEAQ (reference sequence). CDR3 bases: TGTGCCAGCAGCTGGACAGAAAACACCGGGGAGCTGTTTTTT. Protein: CASSWTENTGELFF. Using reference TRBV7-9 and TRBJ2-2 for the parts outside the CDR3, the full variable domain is DTGVSQNPRHKITKRGQNVTFRCDPISEHNRLYWYRQTLGQGPEFLTYFQNEAQLEKSRLLSDRFSAERPKGSFSTLEIQRTEQGDSAMYLCASSWTENTGELFFGEGSRLTVL.

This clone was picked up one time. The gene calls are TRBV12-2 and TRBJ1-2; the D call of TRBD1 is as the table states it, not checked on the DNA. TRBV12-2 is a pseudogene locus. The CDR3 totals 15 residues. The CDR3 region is CASRLGWGRAYGYTF. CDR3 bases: TGTGCAAGTCGCTTAGGCTGGGGCAGGGCATATGGCTACACCTTC.

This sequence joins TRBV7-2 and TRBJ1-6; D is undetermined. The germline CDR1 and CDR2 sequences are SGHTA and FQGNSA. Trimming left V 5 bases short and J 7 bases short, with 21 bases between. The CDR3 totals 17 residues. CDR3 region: CASSPPPRGRANSPLHF. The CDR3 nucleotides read TGTGCCAGCAGCCCGCCCCCCCGAGGGAGGGCCAATTCACCCCTCCACTTT.

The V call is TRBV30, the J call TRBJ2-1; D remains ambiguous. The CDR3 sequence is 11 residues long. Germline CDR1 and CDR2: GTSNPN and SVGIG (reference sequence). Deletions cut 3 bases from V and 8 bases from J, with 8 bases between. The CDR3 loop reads CAWRTFDEQFF. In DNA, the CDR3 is TGTGCCTGGAGGACATTTGATGAGCAGTTCTTC.

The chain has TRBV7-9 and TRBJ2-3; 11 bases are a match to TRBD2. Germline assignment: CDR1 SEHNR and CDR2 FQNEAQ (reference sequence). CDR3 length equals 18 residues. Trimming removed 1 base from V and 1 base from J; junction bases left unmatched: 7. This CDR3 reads CASSLGPVLAGGTDTQYF. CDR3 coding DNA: TGTGCCAGCAGCTTAGGGCCCGTACTAGCGGGGGGCACAGATACGCAGTATTTT.

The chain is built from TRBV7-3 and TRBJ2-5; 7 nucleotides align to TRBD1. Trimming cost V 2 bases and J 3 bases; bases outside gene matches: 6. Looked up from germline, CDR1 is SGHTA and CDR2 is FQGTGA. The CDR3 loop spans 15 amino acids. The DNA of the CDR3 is TGTGCCAGCAGCTTAGCCTTAACAGGGGAAGAGACCCAGTACTTC. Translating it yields CASSLALTGEETQYF. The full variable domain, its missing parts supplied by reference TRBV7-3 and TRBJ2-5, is GAGVSQTPSNKVTEKGKYVELRCDPISGHTALYWYRQSLGQGPEFLIYFQGTGAADDSGLPNDRFFAVRPEGSVSTLKIQRTERGDSAVYLCASSLALTGEETQYFGPGTRLLVL.

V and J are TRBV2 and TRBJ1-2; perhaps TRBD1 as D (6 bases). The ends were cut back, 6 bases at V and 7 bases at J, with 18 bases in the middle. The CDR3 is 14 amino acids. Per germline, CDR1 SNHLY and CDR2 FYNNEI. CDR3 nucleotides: TGTGCCAGCAGGGTAAGAACAGGGCAAAGTGGCTACACCTTC. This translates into CASRVRTGQSGYTF.

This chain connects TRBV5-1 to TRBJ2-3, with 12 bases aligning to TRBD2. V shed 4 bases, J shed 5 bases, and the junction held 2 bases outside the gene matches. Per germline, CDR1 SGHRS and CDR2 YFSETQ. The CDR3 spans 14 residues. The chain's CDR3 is CASSASGGEDTQYF. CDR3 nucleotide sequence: TGCGCCAGCAGCGCTAGCGGGGGGGAAGATACGCAGTATTTT.